The entry below gives a single T cell receptor beta chain sequence along with its context. Its antigen is unidentified. J lost 5 bases, V lost 1 base, and 8 bases had no gene match. The CDR3 runs 16 residues. Germline V gives CDR1 LNHDA, CDR2 SQIVND (reference sequence). This entry comes from a study of T cell responses to AZD1222 COVID-19 vaccine. Study conclusions and caveats: Spike regions recognized by vaccine-associated CD4 TCRs spanned the protein, led by 160-218 and 743-854. The sample set comprised mostly white British donors with more females, and clonal diversity was possibly underestimated.

Generated by immunoSEQ multiplex PCR, the TCRdb table keeps only in-frame clones and is missing some. The sample has 150,000 to 200,000 clones; almost 95% are singletons. The rearrangement links TRBV19 to TRBJ2-1, with 7 bases matching TRBD2. Sequencing used peripheral blood, obtained on day 0 of AZD1222 vaccination. The receptor was derived from an adult in good health. The CDR3 loop reads CASSIAAGRADNEQFF. In nucleotides, the CDR3 is TGTGCCAGTAGTATAGCAGCGGGGAGGGCGGACAATGAGCAGTTCTTC.